The sequence of this TCR beta chain was determined in a study of CD8+CD57+ T cells in acquired aplastic anemia listed by TCRdb under 2018. Looking at the study overall: On average, sorted CD4+ and CD8+ cells yielded 3.2 ug of extracted DNA, with a range of 0.2 to 27.4 ug. CD8+CD57+ expansion was defined as a frequency above the mean frequency observed in healthy subjects. The paper's findings and limits, for the study overall: CD8+ Simpson's diversity did not differ significantly between patients and healthy controls (P=0.060). Twenty-nine CD8+ CDR3 sequences were shared between patients and controls but appeared highly expressed in patients and within their immunodominant clones.

Expansion of CD8+CD57+ cells had been shown by flow cytometry in the patients chosen for sequencing. All patients had severe acquired aplastic anemia diagnosed by International Study of Aplastic Anemia and Agranulocytosis and Camitta criteria. No patient had received any therapy when blood was sampled. In the study, sorted CD4+ and CD8+ blood T cells from patients with severe aplastic anemia and from healthy subjects underwent deep sequencing of TCR repertoires. Patients were enrolled under clinicaltrials.gov protocols 00001620, 01623167, 00001397, 00071045, 00081523 and 00961064 in the USA. Ficoll-Paque density gradient centrifugation was used to isolate peripheral blood mononuclear cells. Before DNA extraction, CD4+ and CD8+ T cells were sorted with FACS or magnetic beads. Comment on this clonotype: Its specific antigen is unknown. Per-base quality was not reported, and no clone a single base away is much larger than it.

The CDR3 starts with the cysteine, ends with the phenylalanine, and has 14 residues. The only DNA kept is the CDR3, 42 bases in frame from the first base. The germline V gene yields SNHLY for CDR1 and FYNNEI for CDR2. Genomic DNA served as template for TCR beta VDJ combination and CDR3 sequence profiling. An Illumina HiSeq 2000 was used for TCR repertoire sequencing. The paper's data handling went like this. Repertoires were assessed using TRBV/TRBJ rearrangement plots, CDR3 size and DJ length profiles, and Simpson's diversity index. The immunodominant clone was defined as the most abundant DNA sequence in deep sequencing data. CDR3 amino acid sequences were screened for sharing across subjects and compared with published repertoires and the VDJdb database. The public reads were quality trimmed at Q25 with fastp and then assembled into clones with MiXCR by TCRdb, keeping productive beta chains. Entries are consolidated by CDR3 protein sequence, retaining the most common genes and DNA. The V and J calls were determined by TCRdb, not by the authors. In this sample the table shows some 150,000 distinct CDR3 sequences, 40% to 55% of which occur a single time. Of the sample, 1.1% is held by the ten largest clones.

In this chain, TRBV2 is recombined with TRBJ2-1; the D gene is possibly TRBD1, with 6 bases matching. Gene TRBJ2-7 matches the end of the DNA better, so the J call may be wrong. The source is a human donor with aplastic anemia. Sample: sorted CD4+, CD8+, or CD8+CD57+ T cells (not recorded which) from PBMCs. The CDR3 corresponds to CASSRDTSYNEQYF. In nucleotide form, the sequence is TGTGCCAGCAGTAGGGACACATCCTACAATGAGCAGTACTTC.